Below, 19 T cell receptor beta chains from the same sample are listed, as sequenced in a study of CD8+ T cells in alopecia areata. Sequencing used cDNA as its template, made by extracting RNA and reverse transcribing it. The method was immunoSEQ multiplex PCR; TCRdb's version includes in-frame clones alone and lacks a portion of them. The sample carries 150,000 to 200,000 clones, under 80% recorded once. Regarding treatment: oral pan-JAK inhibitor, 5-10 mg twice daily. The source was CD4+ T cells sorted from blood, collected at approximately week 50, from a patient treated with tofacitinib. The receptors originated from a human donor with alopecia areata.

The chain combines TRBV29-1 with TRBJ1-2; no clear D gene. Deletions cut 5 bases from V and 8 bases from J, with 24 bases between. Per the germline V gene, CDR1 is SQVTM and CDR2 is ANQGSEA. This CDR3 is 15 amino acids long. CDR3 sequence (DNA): TGCAGCGTTAAAATCACCGGGGTGGGAGGCGGAGGCTACACCTTC. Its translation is CSVKITGVGGGGYTF.

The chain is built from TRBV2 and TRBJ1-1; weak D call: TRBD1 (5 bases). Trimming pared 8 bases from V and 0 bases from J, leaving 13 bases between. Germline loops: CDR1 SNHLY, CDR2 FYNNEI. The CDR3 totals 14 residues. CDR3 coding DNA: TGTGCCAGCGGCCAGGGTCCTATGAACACTGAAGCTTTCTTT. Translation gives CASGQGPMNTEAFF.

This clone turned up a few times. CDR3: CASTRVAYEQYF. The DNA for the CDR3 is TGTGCCAGCACCAGGGTTGCCTACGAGCAGTACTTC. The rearrangement uses TRBV2 and TRBJ2-7; D may be TRBD1 (5 bases). The CDR3 sequence is 12 residues long. Germline V lookup: CDR1 SNHLY, CDR2 FYNNEI. V lost 7 bases to trimming and J lost 2 bases, with 9 bases between them. The full variable domain, in which reference TRBV2 and TRBJ2-7 provide the parts outside the CDR3, is EPEVTQTPSHQVTQMGQEVILRCVPISNHLYFYWYRQILGQKVEFLVSFYNNEISEKSEIFDDQFSVERPDGSNFTLKIRSTKLEDSAMYFCASTRVAYEQYFGPGTRLTVT.

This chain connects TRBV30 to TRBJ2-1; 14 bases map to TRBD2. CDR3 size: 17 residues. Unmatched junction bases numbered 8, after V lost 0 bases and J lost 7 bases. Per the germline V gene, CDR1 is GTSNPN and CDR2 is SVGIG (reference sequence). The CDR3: CAWSVKGLAGAVNEQFF. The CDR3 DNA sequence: TGTGCCTGGAGTGTAAAGGGACTAGCGGGGGCCGTGAATGAGCAGTTCTTC. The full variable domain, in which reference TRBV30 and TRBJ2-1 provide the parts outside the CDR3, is SQTIHQWPATLVQPVGSPLSLECTVEGTSNPNLYWYRQAAGRGLQLLFYSVGIGQISSEVPQNLSASRPQDRQFILSSKKLLLSDSGFYLCAWSVKGLAGAVNEQFFGPGTRLTVL.

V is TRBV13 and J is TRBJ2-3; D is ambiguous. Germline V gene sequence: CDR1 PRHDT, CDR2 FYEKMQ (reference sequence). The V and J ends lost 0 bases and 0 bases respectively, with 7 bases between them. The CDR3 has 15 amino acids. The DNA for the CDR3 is TGTGCCAGCAGCTTAGGGGTTCGTAGCACAGATACGCAGTATTTT. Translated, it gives CASSLGVRSTDTQYF.

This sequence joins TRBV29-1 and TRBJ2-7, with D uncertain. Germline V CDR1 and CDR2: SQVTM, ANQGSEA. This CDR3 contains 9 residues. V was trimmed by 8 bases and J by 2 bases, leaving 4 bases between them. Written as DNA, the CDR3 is TGCAGCCAGACCTACGAGCAGTACTTC. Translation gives CSQTYEQYF.

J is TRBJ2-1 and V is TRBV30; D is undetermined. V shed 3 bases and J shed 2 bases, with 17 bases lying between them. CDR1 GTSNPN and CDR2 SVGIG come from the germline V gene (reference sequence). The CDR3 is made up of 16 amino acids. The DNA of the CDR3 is TGTGCCTGGAGAGTCCGGACCACCTTCACCTACAATGAGCAGTTCTTC. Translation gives CAWRVRTTFTYNEQFF.

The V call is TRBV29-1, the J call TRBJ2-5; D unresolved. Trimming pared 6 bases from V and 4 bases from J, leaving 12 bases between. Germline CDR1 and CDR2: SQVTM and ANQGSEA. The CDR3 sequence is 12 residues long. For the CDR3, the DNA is TGCAGCGTCGGCCCAAGTAGAGAGACCCAGTACTTC. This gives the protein CSVGPSRETQYF.

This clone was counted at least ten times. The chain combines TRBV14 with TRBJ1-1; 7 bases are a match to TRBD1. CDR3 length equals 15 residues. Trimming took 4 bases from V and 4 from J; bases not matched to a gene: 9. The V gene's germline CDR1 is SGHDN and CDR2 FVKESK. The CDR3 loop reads CASSLRQGRTTEAFF. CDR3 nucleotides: TGTGCCAGCAGCCTCCGACAGGGTCGGACCACTGAAGCTTTCTTT.

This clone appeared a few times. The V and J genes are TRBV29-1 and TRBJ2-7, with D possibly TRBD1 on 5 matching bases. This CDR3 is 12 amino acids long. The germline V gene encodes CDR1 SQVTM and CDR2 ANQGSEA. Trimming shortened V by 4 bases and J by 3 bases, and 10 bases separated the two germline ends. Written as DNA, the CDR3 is TGCAGCGTTGGCAGGGTAAGCTACGAGCAGTACTTC. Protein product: CSVGRVSYEQYF.

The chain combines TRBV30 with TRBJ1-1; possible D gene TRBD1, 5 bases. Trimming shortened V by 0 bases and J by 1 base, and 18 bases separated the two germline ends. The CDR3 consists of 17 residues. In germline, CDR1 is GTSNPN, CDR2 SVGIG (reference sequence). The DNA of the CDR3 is TGTGCCTGGAGTGTATATGTTGGCGGAGGACAGAACACTGAAGCTTTCTTT. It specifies CAWSVYVGGGQNTEAFF.

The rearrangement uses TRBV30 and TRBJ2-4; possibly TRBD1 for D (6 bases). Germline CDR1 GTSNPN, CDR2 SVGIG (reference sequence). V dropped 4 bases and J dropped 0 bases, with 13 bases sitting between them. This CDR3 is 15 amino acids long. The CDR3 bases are TGTGCCTGGAACAGGGATACGATAGCCAAAAACATTCAGTACTTC. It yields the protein CAWNRDTIAKNIQYF.

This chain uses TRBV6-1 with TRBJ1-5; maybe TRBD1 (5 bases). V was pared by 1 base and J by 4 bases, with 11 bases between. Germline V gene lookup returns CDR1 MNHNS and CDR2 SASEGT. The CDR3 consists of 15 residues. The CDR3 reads CASSEGVGANQPQHF. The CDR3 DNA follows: TGTGCCAGCAGTGAAGGGGTAGGGGCGAATCAGCCCCAGCATTTT.

Written as DNA, the CDR3 is TGTGCCAGCAGCCTTCAGCAGAGCGTAGCCGGGGAGCTGTTTTTT. This translates into CASSLQQSVAGELFF. The V gene is TRBV6-5, the J gene TRBJ2-2; D gene ambiguous. The CDR3 length is 15 residues. Per germline, CDR1 MNHEY and CDR2 SVGAGI. V was trimmed by 6 bases and J by 6 bases, leaving 17 bases between them.

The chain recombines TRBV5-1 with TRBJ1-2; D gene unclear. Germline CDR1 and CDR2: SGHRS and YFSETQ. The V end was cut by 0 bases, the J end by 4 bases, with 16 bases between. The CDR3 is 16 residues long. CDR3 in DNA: TGCGCCAGCAGCTTGGAAGGCACCACCGTAGGCTATGGCTACACCTTC. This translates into CASSLEGTTVGYGYTF.

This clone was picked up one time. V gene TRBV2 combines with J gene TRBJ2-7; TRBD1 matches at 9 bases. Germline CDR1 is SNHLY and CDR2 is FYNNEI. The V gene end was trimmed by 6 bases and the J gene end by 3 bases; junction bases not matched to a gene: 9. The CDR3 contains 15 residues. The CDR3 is CASRGGGTGFYEQYF. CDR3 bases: TGTGCCAGCAGAGGTGGCGGGACAGGGTTCTACGAGCAGTACTTC.

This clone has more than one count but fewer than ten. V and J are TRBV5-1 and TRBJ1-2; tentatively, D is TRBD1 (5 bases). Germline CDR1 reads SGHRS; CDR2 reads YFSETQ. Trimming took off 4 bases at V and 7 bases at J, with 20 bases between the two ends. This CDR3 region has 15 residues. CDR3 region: CASSPGRGGLAGYTF. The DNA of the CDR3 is TGCGCCAGCAGCCCGGGTCGTGGGGGATTAGCTGGCTACACCTTC.

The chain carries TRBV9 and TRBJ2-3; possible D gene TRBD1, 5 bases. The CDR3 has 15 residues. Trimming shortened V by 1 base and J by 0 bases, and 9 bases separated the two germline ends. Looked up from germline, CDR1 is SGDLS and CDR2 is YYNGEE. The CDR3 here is CASSVRQTSTDTQYF. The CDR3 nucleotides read TGTGCCAGCAGCGTAAGACAGACAAGCACAGATACGCAGTATTTT.

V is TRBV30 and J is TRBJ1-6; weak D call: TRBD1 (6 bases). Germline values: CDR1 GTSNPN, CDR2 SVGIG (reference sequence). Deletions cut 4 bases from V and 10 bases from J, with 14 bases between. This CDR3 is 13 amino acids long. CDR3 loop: CAWKQQGDSPLHF. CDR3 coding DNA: TGTGCCTGGAAGCAACAGGGCGACTCACCCCTCCACTTT.